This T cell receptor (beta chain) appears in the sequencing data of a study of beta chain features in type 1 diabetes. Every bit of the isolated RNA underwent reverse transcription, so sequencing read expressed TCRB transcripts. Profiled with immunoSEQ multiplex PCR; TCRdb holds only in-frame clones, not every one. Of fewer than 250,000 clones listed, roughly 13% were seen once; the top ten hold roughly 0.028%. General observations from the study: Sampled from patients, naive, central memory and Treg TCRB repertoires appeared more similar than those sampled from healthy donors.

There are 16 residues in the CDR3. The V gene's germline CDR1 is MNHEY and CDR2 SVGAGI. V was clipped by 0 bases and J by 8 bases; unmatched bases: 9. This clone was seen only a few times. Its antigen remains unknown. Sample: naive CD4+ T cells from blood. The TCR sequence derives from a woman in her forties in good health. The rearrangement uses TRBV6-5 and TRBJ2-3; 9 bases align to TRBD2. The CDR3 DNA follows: TGTGCCAGCAGTTACTCAGGAGCGGGGGGCCCCAGTACGCAGTATTTT. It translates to CASSYSGAGGPSTQYF.